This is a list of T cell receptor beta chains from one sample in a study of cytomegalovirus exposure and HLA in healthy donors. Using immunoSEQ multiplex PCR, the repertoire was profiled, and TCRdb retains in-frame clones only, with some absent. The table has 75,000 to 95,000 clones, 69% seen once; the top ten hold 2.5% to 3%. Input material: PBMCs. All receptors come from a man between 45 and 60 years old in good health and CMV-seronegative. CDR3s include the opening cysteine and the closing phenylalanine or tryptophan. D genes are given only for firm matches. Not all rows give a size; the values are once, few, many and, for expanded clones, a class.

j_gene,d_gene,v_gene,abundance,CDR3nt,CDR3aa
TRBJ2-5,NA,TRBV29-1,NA,TGCAGCGTTGAAGATACAGGCACACAAGAGACCCAGTACTTC,CSVEDTGTQETQYF
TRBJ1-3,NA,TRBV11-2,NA,TGTGCCAGCAGCCGCAGGTCCAGCTCTGGAAACACCATATATTTT,CASSRRSSSGNTIYF
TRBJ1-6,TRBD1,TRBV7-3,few,TGTGCCAGCAGCCCACGGACAGGGGGCGCCCTCAATTCACCCCTCCACTTT,CASSPRTGGALNSPLHF
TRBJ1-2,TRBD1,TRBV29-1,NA,TGCAGCGCCGCCGAACAGGGGGCGGGGTATGGCTACACCTTC,CSAAEQGAGYGYTF
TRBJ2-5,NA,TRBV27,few,TGTGCCAGCAGTGCCCCTCCCCCAGGGGCCCAGTACTTC,CASSAPPPGAQYF
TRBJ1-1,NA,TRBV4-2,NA,TGTGCCAGCAGCCATCAGGGGACGGCGACTGAAGCTTTCTTT,CASSHQGTATEAFF
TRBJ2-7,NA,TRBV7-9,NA,TGTGCCACCGGGAACGAGCAGTACTTC,CATGNEQYF
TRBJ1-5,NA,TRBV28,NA,TGTGCCAGCAGTCCCGTTCACAGGGCGGGAGGTCAGCCCCAGCATTTT,CASSPVHRAGGQPQHF
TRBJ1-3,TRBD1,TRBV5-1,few,TGCGCCAGCAGCGAGGGGGCCGGTGGAAACACCATATATTTT,CASSEGAGGNTIYF
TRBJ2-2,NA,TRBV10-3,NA,TGTGCCATCAGTGAGTCTATAGATAACACCGGGGAGCTGTTTTTT,CAISESIDNTGELFF
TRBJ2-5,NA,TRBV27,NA,TGTGCCAGCAGTTTCGCCGGACAGCCGTCTATTGGGACCCAGTACTTC,CASSFAGQPSIGTQYF
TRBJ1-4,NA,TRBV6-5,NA,TGTGCCAGCAGTTATACAGTAACAACTAATGAAAAACTGTTTTTT,CASSYTVTTNEKLFF
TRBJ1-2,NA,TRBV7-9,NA,TGTGCCAGCAGCCCGGGACTGCGGGGCTACACCTTC,CASSPGLRGYTF
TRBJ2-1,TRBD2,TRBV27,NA,TGTGCCAGCAGCGATAGACTAGCGGGAGCCCCCTACAATGAGCAGTTCTTC,CASSDRLAGAPYNEQFF
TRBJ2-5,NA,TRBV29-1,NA,TGCAGCGTTACGAGGGACCAAGAGACCCAGTACTTC,CSVTRDQETQYF
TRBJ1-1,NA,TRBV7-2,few,TGTGCCAGCAGCCCCCGAGGGGGATACACTGAAGCTTTCTTT,CASSPRGGYTEAFF
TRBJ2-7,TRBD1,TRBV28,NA,TGTGCCAGCAGTTTGCCAGGGGGCATTAACTACGAGCAGTACTTC,CASSLPGGINYEQYF
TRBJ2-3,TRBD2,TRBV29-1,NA,TGCAGCGTTGAAGGCCTTAGCGGGGGTACTAGCACAGATACGCAGTATTTT,CSVEGLSGGTSTDTQYF
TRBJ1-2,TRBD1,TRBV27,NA,TGTGCCAGCAGTTTCCGACAGGGGGCGCGTCTCTATGGCTACACCTTC,CASSFRQGARLYGYTF
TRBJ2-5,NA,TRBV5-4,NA,TGTGCCAGCAGCTTGGGACAGGAGACCCAGTACTTC,CASSLGQETQYF
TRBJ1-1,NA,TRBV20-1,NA,TGCAGTGCTAGTAGGAGCACTGAAGCTTTCTTT,CSASRSTEAFF
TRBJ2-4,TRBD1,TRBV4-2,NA,TGTGCCAGCAGCCAAGTCGGGACAGATGCCAAAAACATTCAGTACTTC,CASSQVGTDAKNIQYF
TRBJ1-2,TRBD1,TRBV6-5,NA,TGTGCCAGCAGTTACGCACCGATACAGGGGCCCTACACCTTC,CASSYAPIQGPYTF
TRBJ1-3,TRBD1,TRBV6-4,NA,TGTGCCAGCAGTGTCCGGGACAGGGTCGGCTCCATATATTTT,CASSVRDRVGSIYF
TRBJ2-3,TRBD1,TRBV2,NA,TGTGCCAGCAGGGGACAGGGTTCCGATACGCAGTATTTT,CASRGQGSDTQYF
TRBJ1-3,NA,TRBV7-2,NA,TGTGCCAGCAGCTTAGACACAGGCACTAGAAACACCATATATTTT,CASSLDTGTRNTIYF
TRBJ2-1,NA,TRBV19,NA,TGTGCCAGTAGTGTCTCCGGGACATCGCACAATGAGCAGTTCTTC,CASSVSGTSHNEQFF
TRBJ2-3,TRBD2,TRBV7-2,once,TGTGCCAGCAGCTCCCGCCTTCGCGGGGGGGCGGATACGCAGTATTTT,CASSSRLRGGADTQYF
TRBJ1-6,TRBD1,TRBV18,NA,TGTGCCAGCTCACCCACAGGGGTTGAAGCACCCCTCCACTTT,CASSPTGVEAPLHF
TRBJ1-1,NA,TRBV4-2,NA,TGTGCCAGCAGCCAAGCCGGCAGCGAGAACACTGAAGCTTTCTTT,CASSQAGSENTEAFF
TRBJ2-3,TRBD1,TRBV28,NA,TGTGCCAGCAGTTCCGGACAGGGGACAGATACGCAGTATTTT,CASSSGQGTDTQYF
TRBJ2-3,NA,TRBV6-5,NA,TGTGCCAGCAGTTACACCCCAGGGGATACGCAGTATTTT,CASSYTPGDTQYF
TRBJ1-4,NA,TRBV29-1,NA,TGCAGCGGGGGCCAGGGGTGGAATGAAAAACTGTTTTTT,CSGGQGWNEKLFF
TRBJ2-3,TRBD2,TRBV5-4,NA,TGTGCCAGCAGCTTGGGTAGCGGGACTTCGGATACGCAGTATTTT,CASSLGSGTSDTQYF
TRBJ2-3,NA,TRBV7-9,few,TGTGCCAGCAGCCCCCGTCCGGAGGGCCGGAGCACAGATACGCAGTATTTT,CASSPRPEGRSTDTQYF
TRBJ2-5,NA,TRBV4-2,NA,TGTGCCAGCAGCCATGAGCCCCAGCGAGAGACCCAGTACTTC,CASSHEPQRETQYF
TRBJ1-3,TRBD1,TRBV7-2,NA,TGTGCCAGCAGCTGGGTTGGGACAGCCTCTGGAAACACCATATATTTT,CASSWVGTASGNTIYF
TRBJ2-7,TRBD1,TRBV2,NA,TGTGCCAGCAGAGACACAGGGGTCCACGAGCAGTACTTC,CASRDTGVHEQYF
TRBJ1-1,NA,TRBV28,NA,TGTGCCAGCAGTTTAGACAGGCCAAACACTGAAGCTTTCTTT,CASSLDRPNTEAFF
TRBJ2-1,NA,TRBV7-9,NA,TGTGCCAGCAGCTTAGTTAGTACTGGAGCTTTAGACAATGAGCAGTTCTTC,CASSLVSTGALDNEQFF
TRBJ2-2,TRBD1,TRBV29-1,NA,TGCAGCGTGGGACGACAGGGGGCAGGCACCGGGGAGCTGTTTTTT,CSVGRQGAGTGELFF
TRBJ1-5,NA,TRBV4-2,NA,TGTGCCAGCAGCCAAGATACCCAAGGGGATCAGCCCCAGCATTTT,CASSQDTQGDQPQHF
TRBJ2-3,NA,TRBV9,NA,TGTGCCAGCAGCGAGGGGGTAGGCACAGATACGCAGTATTTT,CASSEGVGTDTQYF
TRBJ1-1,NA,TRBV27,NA,TGTGCCAGCATAGGGGGTCGGGGAATGAACACTGAAGCTTTCTTT,CASIGGRGMNTEAFF
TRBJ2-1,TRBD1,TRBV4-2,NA,TGTGCCAGCAGCCCATATCCGGGACAGAGGTCCTACAATGAGCAGTTCTTC,CASSPYPGQRSYNEQFF
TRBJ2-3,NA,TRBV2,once,TGTGCCAGCAGTGCTGACGGAGCCGATACGCAGTATTTT,CASSADGADTQYF
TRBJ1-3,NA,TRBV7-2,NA,TGTGCCAGCAGCCAGAGGGCAGGCCTTATTACGTCTGGAAACACCATATATTTT,CASSQRAGLITSGNTIYF
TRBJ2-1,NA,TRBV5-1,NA,TGCGCCACCAATGACCCTTCGACGGGTGATGAGCAGTTCTTC,CATNDPSTGDEQFF
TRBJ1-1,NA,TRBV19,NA,TGTGCCAGTAGTACGGACAGCCTGAACACTGAAGCTTTCTTT,CASSTDSLNTEAFF
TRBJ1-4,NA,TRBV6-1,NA,TGTGCCATCAGTGAGTTGGAACTAGGAGAAAAACTGTTTTTT,CAISELELGEKLFF
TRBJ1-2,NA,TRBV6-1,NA,TGTGCCAGCAGTGAAGGGTGGGGGGTCTATGGCTACACCTTC,CASSEGWGVYGYTF
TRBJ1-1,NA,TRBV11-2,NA,TGTGCCAGCAGCTTATCGCGGAACACTGAAGCTTTCTTT,CASSLSRNTEAFF
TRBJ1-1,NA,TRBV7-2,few,TGTGCCAGCAGCTCCCAGGGGAACACTGAAGCTTTCTTT,CASSSQGNTEAFF
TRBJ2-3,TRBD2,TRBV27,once,TGTGCCAGCAGTTTACGACTAGCGGTCCCAGATACGCAGTATTTT,CASSLRLAVPDTQYF
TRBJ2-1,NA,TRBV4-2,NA,TGTGCCAGCAGCCAACTGGAGAGCGGCGATTCCTACAATGAGCAGTTCTTC,CASSQLESGDSYNEQFF
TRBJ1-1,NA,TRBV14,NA,TGTGCCAGCAGCCCCTCGATTGCTTTTAGCACTGAAGCTTTCTTT,CASSPSIAFSTEAFF
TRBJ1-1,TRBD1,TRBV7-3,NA,TGTGCCAGCAGCTCACATCCGGGACAGGGTTGGGGGAGAGCTGAAAGTGAAGCTTTCTTT,CASSSHPGQGWGRAESEAFF